This T cell receptor beta chain was captured by sequencing in a study of blood T cell repertoires in COVID-19. Only in-frame clones appear in the TCRdb table, and some are missing; sequencing was by immunoSEQ multiplex PCR. The data contain fewer than 300,000 clones, 88% of them singletons. Germline-derived CDR1 and CDR2 are SGHVS and FQNEAQ. The CDR3 length is 15 residues. V lost 5 bases and J lost 4; bases outside the gene matches: 7. The chain combines TRBV7-8 with TRBJ1-3, with TRBD1 matching over 8 bases. This receptor was obtained from a woman in her thirties or forties who had recovered from COVID-19. The specimen was peripheral blood. The CDR3 sequence is CASSLGQVEGNTIYF. The CDR3 DNA sequence: TGTGCCAGCAGCCTGGGACAGGTAGAAGGAAACACCATATATTTT.